This TCR beta chain was documented in a study of Graves' ophthalmopathy and Graves' hyperthyroidism. Across the study: Blood was drawn at initial diagnosis, before any treatment.

Broader study findings: A model of 13 signatures distinguished ophthalmopathy from stable hyperthyroidism at roughly 86% sensitivity and roughly 80% specificity.

This clonotype has a count of ten or more. No antigen is known for it. 10 ml of fresh blood yielded the PBMCs by density gradient. CDR3 length equals 15 residues. J was trimmed by 5 bases and V by 6 bases; bases with no gene match: 11. Germline V gene data show CDR1 as MNHNS and CDR2 as SASEGT. Amplification from RNA transcripts yielded the TCR beta CDR3 regions. First-round RT-PCR with HTBI primers preceded a second-round multiplex PCR. TCRdb re-called the multiplex PCR reads with MiXCR, one entry per CDR3 protein. The table has about 410,000 distinct CDR3 sequences, approximately 20% seen once. Sequencing input: peripheral blood. This receptor was taken from a woman aged 18 to 35 with Graves' ophthalmopathy. This chain links TRBV6-1 with TRBJ1-1; 8 bases map to TRBD1. CDR3 region: CASSSQDRAGTEAFF. CDR3 DNA: TGTGCCAGCAGCAGTCAGGACAGGGCGGGGACTGAAGCTTTCTTT.